This TCR beta chain originates from a study of T cells in Graves' hyperthyroidism and ophthalmopathy. The PBMCs had their origin in around 10 ml of fresh peripheral blood. This clonotype was seen at least ten times. RNA transcripts served as the template for amplifying TCR beta CDR3 regions. HTBI primers drove first-round RT-PCR of the TCR CDR3. Each CDR3 protein gets one entry after TCRdb re-called the multiplex PCR reads with MiXCR. The sample consists of 300,000 to 400,000 distinct CDR3 sequences, about 15% of them appearing once. Germline V gene sequence: CDR1 DFQATT, CDR2 SNEGSKA (reference sequence). The germline V and J ends were trimmed by 6 bases and 6 bases, with 11 bases remaining between them. The length of the CDR3 is 11 residues.

The rearrangement uses TRBV20-1 and TRBJ1-2, with D possibly matching TRBD1 (5 bases). The TCR originated in a woman aged 55-69 years with Graves' hyperthyroidism. What was sequenced was blood. DNA for the CDR3: TGCAGTGCCTGGGGGGGGAATGGCTACACCTTC. It specifies CSAWGGNGYTF.